The clone carrying this T cell receptor (beta chain) was picked up a small number of times. Its matching antigen is unknown. The isolated RNA, all of it, was reverse transcribed, so expressed TCRB transcripts were what got sequenced. Repertoires were generated with immunoSEQ multiplex PCR, while TCRdb's copy carries only in-frame clones and drops some. This table holds approximately 260,000 clones, roughly 25% found once. The data are from a study of beta chain features in type 1 diabetes. Study-wide findings and caveats: Shorter TCRB CDR3s, moderately but significantly so, were found in Type 1 diabetes patients in all four CD4+ subsets.

CDR1 MDHEN and CDR2 SYDVKM come from the germline V gene. The CDR3 totals 16 residues. Trimming cost V 3 bases and J 0 bases, with 14 bases left between them. V is TRBV28 and J is TRBJ2-5, with a possible D match to TRBD2 (7 bases). Source material: naive CD4+ T cells from blood. The clonotype comes from a woman aged 30 to 39 with type 1 diabetes. CDR3 region: CASSFDGGQDQETQYF. The CDR3, as DNA: TGTGCCAGCAGTTTCGACGGGGGGCAAGACCAAGAGACCCAGTACTTC.